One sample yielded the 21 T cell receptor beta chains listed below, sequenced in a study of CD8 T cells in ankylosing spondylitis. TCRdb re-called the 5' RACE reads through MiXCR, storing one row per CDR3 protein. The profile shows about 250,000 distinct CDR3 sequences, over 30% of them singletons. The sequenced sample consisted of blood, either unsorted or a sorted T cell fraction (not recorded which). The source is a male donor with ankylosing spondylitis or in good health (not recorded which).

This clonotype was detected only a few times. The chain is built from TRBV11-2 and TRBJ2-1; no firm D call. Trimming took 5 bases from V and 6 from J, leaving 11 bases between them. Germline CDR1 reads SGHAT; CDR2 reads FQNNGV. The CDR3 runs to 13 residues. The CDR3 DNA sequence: TGTGCCAGCAGCCCTACGGTCATCAATGAGCAGTTCTTC. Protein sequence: CASSPTVINEQFF.

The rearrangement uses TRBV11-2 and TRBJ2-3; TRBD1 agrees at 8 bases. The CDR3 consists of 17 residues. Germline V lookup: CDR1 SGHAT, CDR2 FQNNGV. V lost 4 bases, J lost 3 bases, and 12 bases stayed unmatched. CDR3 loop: CASSSRTGSGRTDTQYF. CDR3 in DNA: TGTGCCAGCAGCTCACGGACAGGGTCGGGGAGGACAGATACGCAGTATTTT. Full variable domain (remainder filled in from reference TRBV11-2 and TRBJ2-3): EAGVAQSPRYKIIEKRQSVAFWCNPISGHATLYWYQQILGQGPKLLIQFQNNGVVDDSQLPKDRFSAERLKGVDSTLKIQPAKLEDSAVYLCASSSRTGSGRTDTQYFGPGTRLTVL.

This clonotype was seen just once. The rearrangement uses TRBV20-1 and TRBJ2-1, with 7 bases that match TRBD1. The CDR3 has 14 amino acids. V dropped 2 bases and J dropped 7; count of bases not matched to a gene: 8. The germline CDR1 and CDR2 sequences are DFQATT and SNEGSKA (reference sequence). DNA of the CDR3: TGCAGTGCTAGATCCGGGACAGTAGTTAATGAGCAGTTCTTC. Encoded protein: CSARSGTVVNEQFF.

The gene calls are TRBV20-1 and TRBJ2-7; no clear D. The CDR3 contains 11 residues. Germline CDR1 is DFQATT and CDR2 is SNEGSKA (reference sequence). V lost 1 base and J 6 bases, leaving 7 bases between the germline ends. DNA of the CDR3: TGCAGTGCTAGAGTAGGCTCCGAGCAGTACTTC. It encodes CSARVGSEQYF.

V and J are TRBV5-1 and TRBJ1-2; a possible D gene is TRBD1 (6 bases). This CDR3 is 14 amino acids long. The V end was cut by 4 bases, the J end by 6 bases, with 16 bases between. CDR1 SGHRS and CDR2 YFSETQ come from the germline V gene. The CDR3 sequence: CASSLWTEGDGYTF. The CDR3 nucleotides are TGCGCCAGCAGCCTATGGACAGAAGGTGATGGCTACACCTTC.

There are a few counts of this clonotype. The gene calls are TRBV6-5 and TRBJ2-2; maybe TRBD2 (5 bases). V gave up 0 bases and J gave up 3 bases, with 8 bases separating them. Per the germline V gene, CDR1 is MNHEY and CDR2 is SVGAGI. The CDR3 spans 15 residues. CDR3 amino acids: CASSYSLGDTGELFF. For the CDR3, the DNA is TGTGCCAGCAGTTACTCTTTGGGAGACACCGGGGAGCTGTTTTTT.

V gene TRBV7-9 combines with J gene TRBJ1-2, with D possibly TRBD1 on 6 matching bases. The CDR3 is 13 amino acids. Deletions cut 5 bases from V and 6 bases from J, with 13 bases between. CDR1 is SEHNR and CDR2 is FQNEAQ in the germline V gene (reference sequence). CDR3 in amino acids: CASSQQGSNGYTF. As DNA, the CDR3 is TGTGCCAGCAGCCAACAGGGCTCCAATGGCTACACCTTC.

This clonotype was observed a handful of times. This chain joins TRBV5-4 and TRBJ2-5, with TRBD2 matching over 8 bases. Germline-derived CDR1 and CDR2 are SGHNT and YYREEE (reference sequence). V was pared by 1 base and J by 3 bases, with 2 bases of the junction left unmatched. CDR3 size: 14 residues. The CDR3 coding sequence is TGTGCCAGCAGCTTGCGGGGGGGAAAAGAGACCCAGTACTTC. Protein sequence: CASSLRGGKETQYF. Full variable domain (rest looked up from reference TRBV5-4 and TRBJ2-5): ETGVTQSPTHLIKTRGQQVTLRCSSQSGHNTVSWYQQALGQGPQFIFQYYREEENGRGNFPPRFSGLQFPNYSSELNVNALELDDSALYLCASSLRGGKETQYFGPGTRLLVL.

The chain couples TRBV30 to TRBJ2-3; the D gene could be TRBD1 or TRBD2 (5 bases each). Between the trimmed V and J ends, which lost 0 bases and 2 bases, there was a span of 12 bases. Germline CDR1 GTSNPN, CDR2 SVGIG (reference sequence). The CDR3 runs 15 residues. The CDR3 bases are TGTGCCTGGAGTGTATTTGGGGGATCCACAGATACGCAGTATTTT. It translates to CAWSVFGGSTDTQYF.

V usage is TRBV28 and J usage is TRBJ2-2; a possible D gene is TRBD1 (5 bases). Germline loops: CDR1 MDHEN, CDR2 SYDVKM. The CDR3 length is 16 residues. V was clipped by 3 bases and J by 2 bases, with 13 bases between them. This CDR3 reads CASSFPGLGNTGELFF. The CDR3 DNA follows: TGTGCCAGCAGTTTTCCAGGGTTGGGTAACACCGGGGAGCTGTTTTTT.

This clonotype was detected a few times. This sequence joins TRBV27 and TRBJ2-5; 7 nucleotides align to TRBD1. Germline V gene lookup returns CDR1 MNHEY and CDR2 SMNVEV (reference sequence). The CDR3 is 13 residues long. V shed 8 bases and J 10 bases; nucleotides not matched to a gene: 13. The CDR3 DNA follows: TGTGCCAGCGCCAGAGAAGGGGGCGCGGGCCAGTACTTC. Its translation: CASAREGGAGQYF.

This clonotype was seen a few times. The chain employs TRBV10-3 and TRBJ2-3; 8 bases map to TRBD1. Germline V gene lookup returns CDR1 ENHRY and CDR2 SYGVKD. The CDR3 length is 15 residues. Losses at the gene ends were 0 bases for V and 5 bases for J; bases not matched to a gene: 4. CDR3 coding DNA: TGTGCCATCAGTGAGTCGTACAGGGGGGAAGATACGCAGTATTTT. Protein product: CAISESYRGEDTQYF.

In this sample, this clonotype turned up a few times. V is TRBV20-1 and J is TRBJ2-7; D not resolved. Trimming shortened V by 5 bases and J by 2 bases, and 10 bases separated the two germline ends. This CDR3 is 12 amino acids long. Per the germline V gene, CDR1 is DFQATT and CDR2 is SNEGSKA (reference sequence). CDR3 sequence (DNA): TGCAGTGCTCCGATTGGTCCCTACGAGCAGTACTTC. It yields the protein CSAPIGPYEQYF.

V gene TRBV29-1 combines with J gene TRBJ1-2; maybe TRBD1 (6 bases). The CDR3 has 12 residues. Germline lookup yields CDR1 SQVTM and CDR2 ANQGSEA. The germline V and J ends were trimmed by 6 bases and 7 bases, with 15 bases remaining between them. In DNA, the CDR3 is TGCAGCGTAAACAGGGATGGCGGTGGCTACACCTTC. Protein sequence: CSVNRDGGGYTF.

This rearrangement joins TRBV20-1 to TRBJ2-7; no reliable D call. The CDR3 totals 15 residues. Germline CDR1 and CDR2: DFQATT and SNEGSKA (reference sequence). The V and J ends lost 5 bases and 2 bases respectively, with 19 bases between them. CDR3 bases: TGCAGTGCTGAGACCGGGCCCGCTGCCCCCTACGAGCAGTACTTC. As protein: CSAETGPAAPYEQYF.

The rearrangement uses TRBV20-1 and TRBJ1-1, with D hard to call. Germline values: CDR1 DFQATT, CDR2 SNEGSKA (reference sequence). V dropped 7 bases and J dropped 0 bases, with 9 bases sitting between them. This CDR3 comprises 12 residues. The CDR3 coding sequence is TGCAGTGTTAAGGGCATGAACACTGAAGCTTTCTTT. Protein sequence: CSVKGMNTEAFF.

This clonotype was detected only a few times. This CDR3 is CASSLAGQRSYEQYF. The CDR3 DNA follows: TGTGCCAGCAGTTTGGCGGGACAGAGGTCCTACGAGCAGTACTTC. V usage is TRBV12-3 or TRBV12-4 and J usage is TRBJ2-7, with D tentatively TRBD1 (7 bases). V was pared by 3 bases and J by 1 base, with 13 bases between. The CDR3 has 15 residues.

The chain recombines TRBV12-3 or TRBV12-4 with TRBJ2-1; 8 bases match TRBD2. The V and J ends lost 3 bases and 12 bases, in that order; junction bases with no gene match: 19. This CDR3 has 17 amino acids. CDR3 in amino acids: CASSLGASGLSLLGQFF. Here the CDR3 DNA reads TGTGCCAGCAGTTTGGGGGCTAGCGGGCTATCTCTCCTAGGGCAGTTCTTC.

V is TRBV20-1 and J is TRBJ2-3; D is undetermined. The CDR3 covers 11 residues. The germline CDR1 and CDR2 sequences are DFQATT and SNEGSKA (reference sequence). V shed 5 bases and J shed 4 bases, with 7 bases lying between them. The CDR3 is CSAVAPDTQYF. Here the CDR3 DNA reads TGCAGTGCTGTTGCTCCAGATACGCAGTATTTT.

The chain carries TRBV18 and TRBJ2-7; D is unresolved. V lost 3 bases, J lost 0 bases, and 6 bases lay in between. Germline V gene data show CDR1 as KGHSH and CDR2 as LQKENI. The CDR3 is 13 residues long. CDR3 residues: CASSPLNSYEQYF. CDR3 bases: TGTGCCAGCTCACCTCTTAACTCCTACGAGCAGTACTTC.

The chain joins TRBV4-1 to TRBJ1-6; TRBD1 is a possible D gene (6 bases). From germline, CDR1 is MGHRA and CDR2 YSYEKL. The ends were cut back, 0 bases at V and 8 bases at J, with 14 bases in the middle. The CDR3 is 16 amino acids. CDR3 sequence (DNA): TGCGCCAGCAGCCAAGAGGTCACAGGGCTTGATTCACCCCTCCACTTT. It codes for CASSQEVTGLDSPLHF.